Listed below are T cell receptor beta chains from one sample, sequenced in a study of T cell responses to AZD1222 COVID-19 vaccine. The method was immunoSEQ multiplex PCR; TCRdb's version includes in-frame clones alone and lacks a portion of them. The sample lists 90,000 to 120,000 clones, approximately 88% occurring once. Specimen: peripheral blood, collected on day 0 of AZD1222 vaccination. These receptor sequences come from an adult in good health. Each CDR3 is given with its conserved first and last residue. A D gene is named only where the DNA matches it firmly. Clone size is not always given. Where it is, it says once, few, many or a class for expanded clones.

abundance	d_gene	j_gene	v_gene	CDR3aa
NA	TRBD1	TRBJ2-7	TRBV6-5	CASSRTGMFYEQYF
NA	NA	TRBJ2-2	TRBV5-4	CASRQTARTGELFF
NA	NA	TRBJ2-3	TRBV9	CASSVGTLRRGDTQYF
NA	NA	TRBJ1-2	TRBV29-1	CSVDALRGYGYTF
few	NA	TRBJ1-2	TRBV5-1	CASSLSAGVYGYTF
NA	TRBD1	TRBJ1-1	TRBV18	CASLLLRTGGNTEAFF
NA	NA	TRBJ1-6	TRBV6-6	CASSSTRGGDSPLHF
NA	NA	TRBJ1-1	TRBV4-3	CASSRKHGPNTEAFF
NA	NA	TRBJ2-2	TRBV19	CASSPRAPGELFF
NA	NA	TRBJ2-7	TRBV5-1	CASSGGSTYEQYF
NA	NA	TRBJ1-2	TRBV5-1	CASSPARRNYGYTF
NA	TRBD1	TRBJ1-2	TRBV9	CASSPQGTAGNYGYTF
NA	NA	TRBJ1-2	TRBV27	CASSFLGTDYGYTF
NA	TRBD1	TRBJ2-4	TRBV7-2	CASSKGQLLAKNIQYF
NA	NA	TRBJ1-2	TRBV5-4	CASSLGGIYGYTF
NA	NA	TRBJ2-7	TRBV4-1	CASLPQRGATYEQYF
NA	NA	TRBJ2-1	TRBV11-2	CASSLLPTDNEQFF
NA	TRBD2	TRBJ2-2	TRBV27	CASSTRLAGALRDTGELFF
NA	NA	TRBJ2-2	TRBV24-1	CATKSPGTGELFF
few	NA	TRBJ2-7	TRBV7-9	CASSLTGYEQYF
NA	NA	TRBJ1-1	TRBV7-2	CASSYSGTNTEAFF
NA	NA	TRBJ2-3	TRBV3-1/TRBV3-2	CASSQTSSTDTQYF
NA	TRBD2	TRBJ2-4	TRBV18	CASSPPPAAGNIQYF
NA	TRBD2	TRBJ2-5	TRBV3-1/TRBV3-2	CASSPVAGGLGGETQYF
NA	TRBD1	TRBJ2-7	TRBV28	CASSRTRDRAGQYF
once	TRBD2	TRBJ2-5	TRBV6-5	CASSLTSVQTQYF
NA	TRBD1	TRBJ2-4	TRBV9	CASSVGRDRGVKNIQYF
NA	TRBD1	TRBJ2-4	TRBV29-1	CSVTDRPLAKNIQYF
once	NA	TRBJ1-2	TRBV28	CASRLTRTFFYGYTF
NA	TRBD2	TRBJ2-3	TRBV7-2	CASRTPGLSTDTQYF
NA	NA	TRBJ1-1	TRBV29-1	CSVVWYTEAFF
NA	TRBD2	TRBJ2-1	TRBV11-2	CASSRTSGGSWSSYNEQFF
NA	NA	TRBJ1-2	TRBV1	CTSSQAGRNYGYTF
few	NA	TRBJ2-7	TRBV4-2	CASSQKYSGETPYEQYF
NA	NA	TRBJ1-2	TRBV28	CASSVGPTDYTF
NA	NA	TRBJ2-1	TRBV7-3	CASSPSGGRVIANEQFF
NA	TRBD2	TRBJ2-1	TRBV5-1	CASSSSGRHPHEQFF
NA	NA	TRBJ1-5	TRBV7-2	CASSLEGLTGQPQHF
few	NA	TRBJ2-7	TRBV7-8	CASSLEGTRSYEQYF
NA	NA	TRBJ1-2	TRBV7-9	CASSLGTPDYGYTF
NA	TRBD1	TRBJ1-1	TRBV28	CASTSDRANTEAFF
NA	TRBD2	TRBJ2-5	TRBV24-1	CATSDVAGGDQETQYF
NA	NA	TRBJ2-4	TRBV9	CASSVEGEDIQYF